Listed below are T cell receptor beta chains from one sample, sequenced in a study of blood T cell repertoires in COVID-19. The data were produced by immunoSEQ multiplex PCR, yet TCRdb's version contains in-frame clones alone and is incomplete. The sample consists of about 280,000 clones, nearly 90% of them appearing once. Sample: PBMCs or T cells enriched from blood (not recorded which). These receptors came from a woman under 30 with acute COVID-19. Both conserved end residues are part of each CDR3. The order of the fields is V gene, J gene, CDR3 protein.

TRBV14,TRBJ2-1,CASSQPRGLSYNEQFF
TRBV6-6,TRBJ2-7,CASSSGVGTYEQYF
TRBV5-4,TRBJ2-7,CASSPGSGGFYEQYF
TRBV2,TRBJ2-5,CASSGLQTGAQETQYF
TRBV10-3,TRBJ2-7,CASSGVGVGGYEQYF
TRBV7-9,TRBJ1-4,CASSSAEGLGEKLFF
TRBV18,TRBJ1-5,CASSPSGGRDQPQHF
TRBV5-1,TRBJ2-2,CASSVIGPLGEELFF
TRBV18,TRBJ2-2,CASSSPGELFF
TRBV6-5,TRBJ2-5,CASASGMNKETQYF
TRBV5-6,TRBJ1-2,CASSFPGRTDSYGYTF
TRBV27,TRBJ2-1,CASSFNLAGGSNEQFF
TRBV2,TRBJ1-1,CASSDGEDRGPLNTEAFF
TRBV5-4,TRBJ2-2,CASSPGTSGRSAGELFF
TRBV18,TRBJ2-3,CASWPGLTGYTQYF
TRBV3-1/TRBV3-2,TRBJ1-2,CASSRGELRYGYTF
TRBV6-5,TRBJ1-1,CASSYSLKYRARSFF
TRBV11-2,TRBJ2-1,CASSLGSGSHNEQFF
TRBV2,TRBJ1-3,CASSEADSPGNTIYF
TRBV19,TRBJ1-4,CASSTTGATNEKLFF
TRBV6-5,TRBJ1-2,CASSYGTEGYGYTF
TRBV10-3,TRBJ2-1,CAISASGTVYNEQFF
TRBV7-9,TRBJ1-2,CASRREEGNGYTF
TRBV4-1,TRBJ1-5,CASSQGPGEPQHF
TRBV7-9,TRBJ2-2,CASSQQANTGELFF
TRBV7-9,TRBJ2-6,CASSFLNRGHRANVLTF
TRBV11-2,TRBJ2-7,CASSLARVGLRLYF
TRBV12-3/TRBV12-4,TRBJ2-7,CASSYTLTGSQYF
TRBV6-5,TRBJ1-2,CASRLQGDSYGYTF
TRBV19,TRBJ1-1,CASSIGAGLNTEAFF
TRBV24-1,TRBJ2-2,CATSDIWTSGSGTGELFF
TRBV27,TRBJ2-1,CASIPVPGYNEQFF
TRBV6-5,TRBJ2-7,CASSSPQGGAEQYF
TRBV7-6,TRBJ2-4,CASSFTMGRGAKNIQYF
TRBV28,TRBJ1-5,CASSFSQVSSQPQHF